The 21 T cell receptor beta chains given below trace back to one sample, sequenced in a study of vaccination and CD4 T cells after COVID-19. No antigen has been identified for these receptors. Treatment described: approximately 9-day PBMC culture with coronavirus spike peptide pools or control peptides (ViraFEST assay). Cultured CD4+ T cell DNA underwent sequencing with the Oncomine TCR Beta short-read assay. One entry per CDR3 protein, called by TCRdb with MiXCR from the PCR reads. The table includes about 21,000 distinct CDR3 sequences, around 50% detected once. Input material: CD4+ T cells from blood, cultured in vitro. Source of these receptors: a human donor who had recovered from COVID-19.

The chain employs TRBV6-1 and TRBJ2-7; D is unresolved. V dropped 8 bases and J dropped 3 bases, with 5 bases sitting between them. This CDR3 contains 10 residues. From germline, CDR1 is MNHNS and CDR2 SASEGT. The DNA of the CDR3 is TGTGCCAGCGAGTTCTACGAGCAGTACTTC. Protein product: CASEFYEQYF.

This clonotype is medium-sized (0.01 to 0.1%) within its sample. V usage is TRBV5-1 and J usage is TRBJ1-1; a weak D match, TRBD1 (6 bases). Trimming removed 2 bases from V and 4 bases from J, with 12 bases in between. The germline V gene has CDR1 SGHRS and CDR2 YFSETQ. The CDR3 spans 14 residues. The CDR3 spells CASSFGGLGTEAFF. The CDR3 bases are TGCGCCAGCAGCTTTGGGGGGCTAGGCACTGAAGCTTTCTTT. Full variable domain (outside the CDR3, taken from reference TRBV5-1 and TRBJ1-1): KAGVTQTPRYLIKTRGQQVTLSCSPISGHRSVSWYQQTPGQGLQFLFEYFSETQRNKGNFPGRFSGRQFSNSRSEMNVSTLELGDSALYLCASSFGGLGTEAFFGQGTRLTVV.

The chain carries TRBV29-1 and TRBJ2-3, with D perhaps TRBD1 (6 bases). Trimming cost V 4 bases and J 1 base, with 15 bases left between them. Germline CDR1 and CDR2: SQVTM and ANQGSEA. CDR3 length: 15 residues. The CDR3 protein is CSVGRDTLGTDTQYF. DNA of the CDR3: TGCAGCGTTGGCCGGGACACATTAGGCACAGATACGCAGTATTTT.

The V call is TRBV19, the J call TRBJ2-5; 8 nucleotides align to TRBD1. CDR1 is LNHDA and CDR2 is SQIVND in the germline V gene (reference sequence). This CDR3 spans 17 amino acids. J gave up 0 bases and V 1 base, and 7 bases lay outside the gene matches. The DNA of the CDR3 is TGTGCCAGTAGTATAGGCGGGCAGGGGGCCTACCAAGAGACCCAGTACTTC. It translates to CASSIGGQGAYQETQYF.

The chain has TRBV5-4 and TRBJ1-2, with a tentative D call TRBD1 (6 bases). Per the germline V gene, CDR1 is SGHNT and CDR2 is YYREEE (reference sequence). The V and J ends lost 0 bases and 7 bases respectively, with 22 bases between them. The CDR3 is 17 amino acids. This CDR3 reads CASSLAGGTSGGSGYTF. In DNA, the CDR3 is TGTGCCAGCAGCTTGGCCGGGGGGACATCCGGCGGGAGTGGCTACACCTTC.

This rearrangement joins TRBV6-5 to TRBJ2-7; 8 positions match TRBD2. The junction had 14 bases not matched to a gene; V was cut back by 0 bases and J by 4 bases. Germline values: CDR1 MNHEY, CDR2 SVGAGI. The CDR3 length is 18 residues. CDR3 nucleotide sequence: TGTGCCAGCAGTTACTCACCTCCCGGTGTAGCGGGAATGTACGAGCAGTACTTC. Encoded protein: CASSYSPPGVAGMYEQYF.

This clonotype was observed a handful of times. V and J are TRBV7-9 and TRBJ1-1; D perhaps matches TRBD1 (5 bases). The CDR3 is 14 residues long. V gave up 3 bases and J gave up 3 bases, with 11 bases separating them. Per the germline V gene, CDR1 is SEHNR and CDR2 is FQNEAQ (reference sequence). Here the CDR3 reads CASSFEGSHTEAFF. In DNA, the CDR3 is TGTGCCAGCAGCTTTGAGGGGTCGCACACTGAAGCTTTCTTT.

The chain carries TRBV10-3 and TRBJ2-5; 8 bases agree with TRBD2. The V and J ends lost 6 bases and 1 base, in that order; junction bases with no gene match: 4. The germline gives CDR1 ENHRY, CDR2 SYGVKD. The CDR3 extends over 14 amino acids. Written as DNA, the CDR3 is TGTGCCATCAGAACTAGCGGCCCCCAAGAGACCCAGTACTTC. Residues: CAIRTSGPQETQYF.

This clonotype was observed a handful of times. V is TRBV19 and J is TRBJ1-5, with D possibly matching TRBD1 (6 bases). The CDR3 spans 14 residues. V was trimmed by 4 bases and J by 2 bases, leaving 9 bases between them. CDR1 and CDR2 from the germline V gene are LNHDA and SQIVND (reference sequence). CDR3 coding DNA: TGTGCCAGTAGTAGGGCAGGGGGCAATCAGCCCCAGCATTTT. Protein product: CASSRAGGNQPQHF.

The chain links TRBV20-1 to TRBJ2-7; 13 positions agree with TRBD2. The germline V gene encodes CDR1 DFQATT and CDR2 SNEGSKA (reference sequence). The CDR3 has 16 amino acids. The ends lost 5 bases at V and 0 bases at J; junction bases unmatched: 7. CDR3 nucleotides: TGCAGTGCTCCAAGGACTAGCGGGGGTAGCTCCTACGAGCAGTACTTC. Protein sequence: CSAPRTSGGSSYEQYF.

This clonotype turned up a few times. The V call is TRBV20-1, the J call TRBJ2-3; maybe TRBD1 (5 bases). The CDR3 is 13 amino acids. Germline V gene data show CDR1 as DFQATT and CDR2 as SNEGSKA (reference sequence). Trimming took off 3 bases at V and 4 bases at J, with 11 bases between the two ends. The DNA for the CDR3 is TGCAGTGCTAGTCTCCAGGGCCCAGATACGCAGTATTTT. This gives the protein CSASLQGPDTQYF.

The rearrangement uses TRBV27 and TRBJ2-3; 14 nucleotides line up with TRBD2. Trimming took 6 bases from V and 5 from J; bases not matched to a gene: 4. Germline loops: CDR1 MNHEY, CDR2 SMNVEV (reference sequence). This CDR3 is built from 15 residues. The DNA of the CDR3 is TGTGCCAGCAGGGGACTAGCGGGAGCATTAGATACGCAGTATTTT. Its protein is CASRGLAGALDTQYF.

J is TRBJ1-5 and V is TRBV4-2; the D is unclear. Between the trimmed V and J ends, which lost 10 bases and 0 bases, there was a span of 19 bases. The CDR3 is 16 residues long. Germline CDR1 and CDR2: LGHNA and YNFKEQ. CDR3 DNA sequence: TGTGCCACCTCACGGGCAACTCACTATAGCAATCAGCCCCAGCATTTT. It translates to CATSRATHYSNQPQHF.

This clonotype turned up a few times. The CDR3 here is CATSRDGRPNYTF. CDR3 in DNA: TGTGCCACCAGCAGAGATGGACGGCCGAACTACACCTTC. V usage is TRBV15 and J usage is TRBJ1-2, with D hard to call. CDR1 is LNHNV and CDR2 is YYDKDF in the germline V gene (reference sequence). Trimming removed 0 bases from V and 10 bases from J, with 12 bases in between. The CDR3 is 13 residues long.

This chain uses TRBV6-4 with TRBJ2-1; 8 bases match TRBD1. Trimming removed 6 bases from V and 6 bases from J; junction bases left unmatched: 1. Germline V gene sequence: CDR1 MRHNA, CDR2 SNTAGT. The CDR3 sequence is 12 residues long. The DNA for the CDR3 is TGTGCCAGCAGCACAGGGGGCAATGAGCAGTTCTTC. Translation: CASSTGGNEQFF.

This clonotype was picked up a small number of times. The chain has TRBV2 and TRBJ2-3; 9 nucleotides match TRBD2. Trimming cost V 8 bases and J 2 bases; bases outside gene matches: 8. CDR3 length: 15 residues. Germline assignment: CDR1 SNHLY and CDR2 FYNNEI. In nucleotides, the CDR3 is TGTGCCAGCCTAGAGGCTAGCGGGATCACAGATACGCAGTATTTT. Amino acids: CASLEASGITDTQYF.

This clonotype turned up a few times. The chain has TRBV6-4 and TRBJ1-2; D may be TRBD1 (5 bases). Trimming left V 2 bases short and J 10 bases short, with 11 bases between. The CDR3 has 12 residues. Germline CDR1 and CDR2: MRHNA and SNTAGT. The CDR3 DNA sequence: TGTGCCAGCAGTGACCGGGACCTCATCTACACCTTC. Translated, it gives CASSDRDLIYTF.

The V and J genes are TRBV11-1 and TRBJ2-1; TRBD2 agrees at 8 bases. The CDR3 length is 17 residues. V lost 6 bases and J lost 5; bases outside the gene matches: 15. The germline gives CDR1 SGHAT, CDR2 FQDESV (reference sequence). CDR3 sequence: CASSSTPLAGNDNEQFF. The CDR3 DNA follows: TGTGCCAGCAGTTCGACCCCATTAGCGGGAAACGACAATGAGCAGTTCTTC.

This clonotype was counted only a few times. The gene calls are TRBV6-5 and TRBJ1-2; D gene ambiguous. The CDR3 is 13 amino acids. Deletions cut 1 base from V and 7 bases from J, with 10 bases between. Germline V gene data show CDR1 as MNHEY and CDR2 as SVGAGI. CDR3: CASSYLGLSGYTF. CDR3 bases: TGTGCCAGCAGTTACTTGGGCCTCTCTGGCTACACCTTC.

In its sample, this clonotype was seen a few times. The chain joins TRBV7-8 to TRBJ2-1; D is undetermined. From germline, CDR1 is SGHVS and CDR2 FQNEAQ. V dropped 4 bases and J dropped 5 bases, with 12 bases sitting between them. This CDR3 comprises 14 residues. The CDR3 is CASSYRALNNEQFF. The CDR3 nucleotides are TGTGCCAGCAGCTACCGGGCCCTAAACAATGAGCAGTTCTTC.

V usage is TRBV27 and J usage is TRBJ1-4; no clear D gene. Germline-derived CDR1 and CDR2 are MNHEY and SMNVEV (reference sequence). Trimming pared 3 bases from V and 6 bases from J, leaving 8 bases between. This CDR3 contains 13 residues. CDR3 protein: CASSLSRHEKLFF. As DNA, the CDR3 is TGTGCCAGCAGTTTGAGCAGGCATGAAAAACTGTTTTTT.